The sequence of this T cell receptor (beta chain) was determined in a study of CD8 T cells in acute hepatitis C reinfection. The wider study: TCRbeta of HCV NS3-1073-specific CD8+ T cells was profiled.

The time point here: naive CD8 control sorted from an acute-time-point sample. CD3, CD8 and CD45RO antibodies stained cells; a viability dye excluded dead cells. A note on this clone: Its antigen is not known.

General study results and limits: Around 13 public clonotypes were found regardless of outcome.

V lost 2 bases, J lost 8 bases, and 22 bases lay in between. This CDR3 spans 17 amino acids. Germline V gives CDR1 MNHNS, CDR2 SASEGT. Assay used: immunoSEQ multiplex PCR; TCRdb lists only in-frame clones, some missing. The data show 35,000 to 40,000 clones, roughly 89% seen once. The sample consisted of naive CD8+ T cells from PBMCs. The TCR originated in a man aged 25-45 years with chronic hepatitis C. The chain recombines TRBV6-1 with TRBJ2-1; no firm D call. The CDR3 sequence is CASSERTAKGWLDEQFF. The CDR3 DNA reads as TGTGCCAGCAGTGAACGGACCGCGAAGGGATGGTTGGATGAGCAGTTCTTC.